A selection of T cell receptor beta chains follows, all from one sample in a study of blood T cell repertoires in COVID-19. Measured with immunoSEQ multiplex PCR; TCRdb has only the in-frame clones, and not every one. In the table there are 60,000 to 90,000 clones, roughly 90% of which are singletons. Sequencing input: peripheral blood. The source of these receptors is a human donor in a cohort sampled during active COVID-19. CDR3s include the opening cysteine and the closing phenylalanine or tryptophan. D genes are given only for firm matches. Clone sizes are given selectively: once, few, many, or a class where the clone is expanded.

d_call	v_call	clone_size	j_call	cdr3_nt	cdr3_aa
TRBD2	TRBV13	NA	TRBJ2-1	TGTGCCAGCAGCTTACTACGGGGGGATGAGCAGTTCTTC	CASSLLRGDEQFF
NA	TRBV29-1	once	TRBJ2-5	TGCAGCGGTGTTTTGGGAGGCGAGACCCAGTACTTC	CSGVLGGETQYF
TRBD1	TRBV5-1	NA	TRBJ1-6	TGCGCCAGCAGCTTAGCGGGACAGGGGACTACTTATAATTCACCCCTCCACTTT	CASSLAGQGTTYNSPLHF
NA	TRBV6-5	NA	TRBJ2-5	TGTGCCAGCCCTAGGGAGACCCAGTACTTC	CASPRETQYF
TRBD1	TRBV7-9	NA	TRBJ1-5	TGTGCCAGCAGCCTAACAGGGGGGGCGCAGCCCCAGCATTTT	CASSLTGGAQPQHF
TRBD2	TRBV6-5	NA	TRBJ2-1	TGTGCCAGCAGGGGGGGGAGCTCCTACAATGAGCAGTTCTTC	CASRGGSSYNEQFF
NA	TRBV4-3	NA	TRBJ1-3	TGCGCCAGCAGCCACAAGACTGCCTCTGGAAACACCATATATTTT	CASSHKTASGNTIYF
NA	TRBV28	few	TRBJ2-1	TGTGCCAGCAGTTTATACAGTCGCGACGACAATGAGCAGTTCTTC	CASSLYSRDDNEQFF
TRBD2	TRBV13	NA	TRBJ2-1	TGTGCCAGCAGCTCCGAGACTAGCCCTGCCTACAATGAGCAGTTCTTC	CASSSETSPAYNEQFF
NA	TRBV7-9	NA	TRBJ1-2	TGTGCCAGCAGCCCGGAGGACCTCTATGGCTACACCTTC	CASSPEDLYGYTF
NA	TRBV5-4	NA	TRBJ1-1	TGTGCCAGCAGCTTGGAGCCCCGGACAGCCATGAACACTGAAGCTTTCTTT	CASSLEPRTAMNTEAFF
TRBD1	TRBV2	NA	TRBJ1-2	TGTGCCAGCAGTCACCCCCGGGACAGGGGAAACCTTAACTATGGCTACACCTTC	CASSHPRDRGNLNYGYTF
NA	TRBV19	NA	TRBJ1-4	TGTGCCAGTAGTATAGGCGGCAGCCAAAATGAAAAACTGTTTTTT	CASSIGGSQNEKLFF
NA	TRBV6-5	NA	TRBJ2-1	TGTGCCACCAGGGTCAGTTTGTCCTACAATGAGCAGTTCTTC	CATRVSLSYNEQFF
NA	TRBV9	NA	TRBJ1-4	TGTGCCAGCAGCGTAGGGAGGTCGGGGACTAATGAAAAACTGTTTTTT	CASSVGRSGTNEKLFF
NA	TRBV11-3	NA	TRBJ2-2	TGTGCCAGCAGCACTCCAAGGGCGAGACAGAAGAACACCGGGGAGCTGTTTTTT	CASSTPRARQKNTGELFF
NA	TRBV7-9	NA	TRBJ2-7	TGTGCCAGCAGCTCACCCGGAAGGGGGAGCGGGGAGTACTTC	CASSSPGRGSGEYF
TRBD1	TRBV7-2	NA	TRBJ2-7	TGTGCCAGCAGCTTTCGACAGGGGCGAGAGCAGTACTTC	CASSFRQGREQYF
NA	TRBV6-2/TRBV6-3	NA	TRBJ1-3	TGTGCCAGCAGCTCGGGCCGGGGGTCTGGAAACACCATATATTTT	CASSSGRGSGNTIYF
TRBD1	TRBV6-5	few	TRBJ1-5	TGTGCCAGCAGTTACTCGGGACAGCGCAATCAGCCCCAGCATTTT	CASSYSGQRNQPQHF
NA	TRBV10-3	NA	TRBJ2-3	TGTGCCATCAGCCTTGGAGGGAGCAGGGCAGATACGCAGTATTTT	CAISLGGSRADTQYF
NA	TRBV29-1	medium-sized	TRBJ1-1	TGCAGCGTTGACCAGTACACTGAAGCTTTCTTT	CSVDQYTEAFF
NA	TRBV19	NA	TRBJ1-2	TGTGCCAGTAGGGAGGAGATCAACTATGGCTACACCTTC	CASREEINYGYTF